A single sample gave rise to the 14 T cell receptor beta chains below, sequenced in a study of beta chain features in type 1 diabetes. The entirety of the isolated RNA underwent reverse transcription, so expressed TCRB transcripts were sequenced. Repertoires were generated with immunoSEQ multiplex PCR, while TCRdb's copy carries only in-frame clones and drops some. The repertoire has hundreds of thousands of clones, about 14% of them found once; the top ten carry about 6.7%. Sequencing used central memory CD4+ T cells from blood. These receptors all stem from a man aged 25-40 years in good health.

Remarks on this clone: The same CDR3 is also encoded by other DNA sequences in this sample. The V gene is TRBV18, the J gene TRBJ1-1; D is unresolved. The CDR3 has 13 residues. Germline loops: CDR1 KGHSH, CDR2 LQKENI. Deletions cut 6 bases from V and 0 bases from J, with 8 bases between. As DNA, the CDR3 is TGTGCCAGCTCGTCGGGTCTGAACACTGAAGCTTTCTTT. The encoded protein is CASSSGLNTEAFF.

Here the CDR3 DNA reads TGTGCCAGCAGCTTAGGGTGGCAGTCCTACAATGAGCAGTTCTTC. Amino acids: CASSLGWQSYNEQFF. J is TRBJ2-1 and V is TRBV7-9; unclear D gene. The CDR3 consists of 15 residues. V lost 1 base to trimming and J lost 1 base, with 8 bases between them. Per germline, CDR1 SEHNR and CDR2 FQNEAQ (reference sequence).

V usage is TRBV7-9 and J usage is TRBJ2-1; D is undetermined. Germline-derived CDR1 and CDR2 are SEHNR and FQNEAQ (reference sequence). The CDR3 consists of 15 residues. The V and J ends lost 6 bases and 0 bases respectively, with 12 bases between them. CDR3 sequence reads: CASSFSASSYNEQFF. The CDR3 coding sequence is TGTGCCAGCAGTTTCAGCGCTAGCTCCTACAATGAGCAGTTCTTC.

In the case of this clone: Different DNA sequences within this sample yield the same CDR3. The chain is built from TRBV6-5 and TRBJ1-1, with 7 bases identical to TRBD1. The CDR3 has 14 residues. Germline values: CDR1 MNHEY, CDR2 SVGAGI. V shed 5 bases and J 0 bases; nucleotides not matched to a gene: 3. This CDR3 is CASSEDRVNTEAFF. CDR3 DNA: TGTGCCAGCAGTGAAGACAGGGTGAACACTGAAGCTTTCTTT.

This chain links TRBV5-1 with TRBJ1-1; D call uncertain. Germline V gene data show CDR1 as SGHRS and CDR2 as YFSETQ. This CDR3 region has 13 residues. V was clipped by 1 base and J by 1 base, with 5 bases between them. CDR3 coding DNA: TGCGCCAGCAGCTTGCGACAGAACACTGAAGCTTTCTTT. Translating it yields CASSLRQNTEAFF. Full variable domain (outside the CDR3, taken from reference TRBV5-1 and TRBJ1-1): KAGVTQTPRYLIKTRGQQVTLSCSPISGHRSVSWYQQTPGQGLQFLFEYFSETQRNKGNFPGRFSGRQFSNSRSEMNVSTLELGDSALYLCASSLRQNTEAFFGQGTRLTVV.

The gene calls are TRBV6-6 and TRBJ1-5, with D perhaps TRBD1 (6 bases). This CDR3 is built from 15 residues. Trimming cost V 6 bases and J 5 bases, with 17 bases left between them. CDR1 is MNHNY, CDR2 SVGAGI, per germline (reference sequence). The CDR3 is CASSQQGTSDQPQHF. The CDR3 region has the DNA TGTGCCAGCAGCCAACAGGGAACCAGTGATCAGCCCCAGCATTTT.

This clone was counted a few times. CDR3 nucleotide sequence: TGCGCCAGCAGTGAGGAACCAGGGAATGGCTACACCTTC. It is translated as CASSEEPGNGYTF. J is TRBJ1-2 and V is TRBV10-1, with D perhaps matching TRBD1 (5 bases). V lost 2 bases and J 6 bases, leaving 10 bases between the germline ends. Per germline, CDR1 WNHNN and CDR2 SYGVQD (reference sequence). This CDR3 region has 13 residues.

The chain combines TRBV30 with TRBJ1-3; no clear D. The CDR3 loop spans 11 amino acids. Germline V CDR1 and CDR2: GTSNPN, SVGIG (reference sequence). V was pared by 3 bases and J by 7 bases, with 7 bases between. The CDR3 is CAWSALNTIYF. CDR3 bases: TGTGCCTGGAGCGCCCTCAACACCATATATTTT.

Only a few counts were recorded for this clone. This rearrangement joins TRBV4-3 to TRBJ2-3; D call uncertain. The germline V gene has CDR1 LGHNA and CDR2 YSLEER. Trimming took 0 bases from V and 6 from J, leaving 7 bases between them. The CDR3 totals 13 residues. The CDR3 sequence: CASSQEFGDTQYF. In DNA, the CDR3 is TGCGCCAGCAGCCAAGAGTTTGGGGATACGCAGTATTTT.

This chain links TRBV7-9 with TRBJ2-5; 8 nucleotides line up with TRBD1. V was clipped by 5 bases and J by 1 base; unmatched bases: 6. The germline CDR1 and CDR2 sequences are SEHNR and FQNEAQ (reference sequence). CDR3 length equals 15 residues. This CDR3 is CASSPKDRVQETQYF. DNA of the CDR3: TGTGCCAGCAGCCCAAAGGACAGGGTCCAAGAGACCCAGTACTTC.

This clone was counted at least ten times. The V and J genes are TRBV6-6 and TRBJ1-2, with 9 positions matching TRBD1. Per germline, CDR1 MNHNY and CDR2 SVGAGI (reference sequence). CDR3 size: 13 residues. V dropped 5 bases and J dropped 5; count of bases not matched to a gene: 3. The CDR3 protein is CASSDRGGYGYTF. As DNA, the CDR3 is TGTGCCAGCAGTGACAGGGGGGGATATGGCTACACCTTC.

This clone came up a few times. This chain joins TRBV11-3 and TRBJ2-5; D ambiguous. The CDR3 spans 16 residues. V was trimmed by 0 bases and J by 1 base, leaving 12 bases between them. In germline, CDR1 is SGHNT, CDR2 YENEEA. The CDR3 loop reads CASSLDGAQLQETQYF. For the CDR3, the DNA is TGTGCCAGCAGCTTAGATGGTGCACAGCTCCAAGAGACCCAGTACTTC.

The chain joins TRBV14 to TRBJ2-7; D is uncertain. CDR1 is SGHDN, CDR2 FVKESK, per germline. The germline V and J ends were trimmed by 2 bases and 9 bases, with 14 bases remaining between them. This CDR3 has 13 residues. As DNA, the CDR3 is TGTGCCAGCAGCCAAAAGGGTGGGTGGGGGCAGTACGTC. It codes for CASSQKGGWGQYV.

The gene calls are TRBV4-3 and TRBJ2-6; a possible D gene is TRBD2 (5 bases). Trimming shortened V by 4 bases and J by 4 bases, and 11 bases separated the two germline ends. Germline V gene sequence: CDR1 LGHNA, CDR2 YSLEER. The CDR3 extends over 15 amino acids. The CDR3 spells CASSLEEDGANVLTF. Written as DNA, the CDR3 is TGCGCCAGCAGCCTTGAGGAGGACGGGGCCAACGTCCTGACTTTC.